The clone carrying this TCR beta chain was seen a handful of times. People who had autoimmune disease history or systemic immunosuppression were excluded. Measured with immunoSEQ multiplex PCR; TCRdb has only the in-frame clones, and not every one. The sample yields tens of thousands of clones, 75% to 90% seen once. The source of the sample is a study of OX40 agonist ivuxolimab in advanced cancers. The wider study: The drug used for patients, ivuxolimab, was an agonistic anti-OX40 (CD134) antibody. In three patients, partial responses were observed, one with hepatocellular carcinoma and two with cutaneous melanoma.

The V end lost 1 base, the J end lost 12 bases, and 10 bases lay between the germline ends. CDR1 and CDR2 (germline): SGHAT, FQNNGV. The CDR3 is 12 residues long. Sequencing was performed on CD4+ or CD8+ T cells sorted from blood, taken in a trial of the OX40 agonist ivuxolimab. This chain uses TRBV11-2 with TRBJ2-1; D is perhaps TRBD2 (5 bases). This clonotype originated in an adult with an advanced solid tumor such as melanoma, head and neck, liver or kidney cancer. The CDR3 protein is CASSLVASGQFF. The CDR3 nucleotides are TGTGCCAGCAGCTTAGTAGCGTCCGGGCAGTTCTTC.